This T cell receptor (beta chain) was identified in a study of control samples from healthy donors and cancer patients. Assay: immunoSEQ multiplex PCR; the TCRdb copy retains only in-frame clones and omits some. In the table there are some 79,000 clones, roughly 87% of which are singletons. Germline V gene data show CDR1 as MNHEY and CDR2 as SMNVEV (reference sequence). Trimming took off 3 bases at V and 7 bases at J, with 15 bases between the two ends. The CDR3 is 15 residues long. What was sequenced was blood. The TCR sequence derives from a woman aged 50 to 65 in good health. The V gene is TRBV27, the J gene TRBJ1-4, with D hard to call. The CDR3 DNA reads TGTGCCAGCAGTTTTGTTCGGGGATCTGGTGAAAAACTGTTTTTT. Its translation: CASSFVRGSGEKLFF.